Listed here are 25 T cell receptor beta chains from one sample, sequenced in a study of siplizumab effects on memory and regulatory T cells. Some clones are missing from TCRdb's copy, which holds only in-frame ones; the method was immunoSEQ multiplex PCR. Among about 56,000 clones listed, about 98% were seen once. The sample was naive CD8+ T cells sorted from blood. The receptor set was obtained from a human donor in good health.

The chain is built from TRBV18 and TRBJ2-7, with D tentatively TRBD1 (6 bases). The V gene lost 6 bases and the J gene lost 7 bases, with 13 bases spanning the gap. The CDR3 loop spans 12 amino acids. The germline CDR1 and CDR2 sequences are KGHSH and LQKENI. The CDR3 nucleotides read TGTGCCAGCTCTCCCGGGACAAAGGAGCAGTACTTC. Residues: CASSPGTKEQYF. The full variable domain, completed using reference TRBV18 and TRBJ2-7, is NAGVMQNPRHLVRRRGQEARLRCSPMKGHSHVYWYRQLPEEGLKFMVYLQKENIIDESGMPKERFSAEFPKEGPSILRIQQVVRGDSAAYFCASSPGTKEQYFGPGTRLTVT.

In DNA, the CDR3 is TGTGCCAGCAGCTTAGAAGCGGGAGGCCGGGAGACCCAGTACTTC. Translating gives CASSLEAGGRETQYF. The V call is TRBV7-2, the J call TRBJ2-5; TRBD2 matches 9 bases. From germline, CDR1 is SGHTA and CDR2 FQGNSA. The CDR3 loop spans 15 amino acids. The V gene end was trimmed by 1 base and the J gene end by 5 bases; junction bases not matched to a gene: 5.

The chain recombines TRBV13 with TRBJ1-1; D remains ambiguous. V lost 8 bases, J lost 1 base, and 17 bases lay in between. Germline CDR1 reads PRHDT; CDR2 reads FYEKMQ (reference sequence). The CDR3 sequence is 15 residues long. In nucleotides, the CDR3 is TGTGCCAGCTTACCCGGAGGGATCACGAACACTGAAGCTTTCTTT. As protein: CASLPGGITNTEAFF.

J is TRBJ1-6 and V is TRBV9; no definite D call. This CDR3 region has 13 residues. Trimming took 3 bases from V and 8 from J, leaving 9 bases between them. Germline V CDR1 and CDR2: SGDLS, YYNGEE. This CDR3 reads CASSDQWDSPLHF. In nucleotides, the CDR3 is TGTGCCAGCAGCGACCAGTGGGATTCACCCCTCCACTTT.

The chain recombines TRBV7-9 with TRBJ2-1, with TRBD2 identical over 13 bases. The CDR3 is 18 amino acids. CDR1 SEHNR and CDR2 FQNEAQ come from the germline V gene (reference sequence). The V segment lost 3 bases and the J segment 1 base; nucleotides outside the gene matches: 6. This chain's CDR3 is CASSLGTSGMLSYNEQFF. The CDR3 DNA reads as TGTGCCAGCAGCTTGGGGACTAGCGGGATGTTATCCTACAATGAGCAGTTCTTC.

The CDR3: CAISEPGLADTDTQYF. For the CDR3, the DNA is TGTGCCATCAGTGAGCCGGGACTAGCGGACACAGATACGCAGTATTTT. The J gene is TRBJ2-3, the V gene TRBV10-3; 11 nucleotides align to TRBD2. The germline CDR1 and CDR2 sequences are ENHRY and SYGVKD. This CDR3 spans 16 amino acids. V lost 2 bases and J lost 2; bases outside the gene matches: 3.

Written as DNA, the CDR3 is TGTGCCAGCAGCCCCCAACAGCTCTATGGCTACACCTTC. Translation: CASSPQQLYGYTF. The chain employs TRBV5-4 and TRBJ1-2; D remains ambiguous. Trimming took off 4 bases at V and 4 bases at J, with 11 bases between the two ends. Germline CDR1 SGHNT, CDR2 YYREEE (reference sequence). CDR3 length equals 13 residues.

The chain carries TRBV28 and TRBJ1-3, with D possibly TRBD1 on 5 matching bases. The CDR3 runs 15 residues. Trimming pared 2 bases from V and 2 bases from J, leaving 10 bases between. Germline CDR1 and CDR2: MDHEN and SYDVKM. CDR3 nucleotides: TGTGCCAGCAGTTTAGGATTGGGGGCTGGAAACACCATATATTTT. The encoded protein is CASSLGLGAGNTIYF.

The rearrangement joins TRBV9 to TRBJ1-2; D not certain. CDR1 SGDLS and CDR2 YYNGEE come from the germline V gene. There are 12 residues in the CDR3. Trimming pared 3 bases from V and 0 bases from J, leaving 3 bases between. The DNA of the CDR3 is TGTGCCAGCAGCGACTCTAACTATGGCTACACCTTC. Its protein is CASSDSNYGYTF.

A single count supports this clone. The chain has TRBV27 and TRBJ1-1; maybe TRBD1 (5 bases). The germline CDR1 and CDR2 sequences are MNHEY and SMNVEV (reference sequence). The CDR3 has 14 residues. Trimming removed 4 bases from V and 0 bases from J, with 9 bases in between. CDR3 sequence: CASSSDSMNTEAFF. In DNA, the CDR3 is TGTGCCAGCAGTTCCGACAGCATGAACACTGAAGCTTTCTTT.

The CDR3 sequence is CASSVAGAGTDTQYF. CDR3 sequence (DNA): TGTGCCAGCAGCGTAGCAGGGGCGGGCACAGATACGCAGTATTTT. The V gene is TRBV9, the J gene TRBJ2-3, with D possibly matching TRBD1 (6 bases). The V end was cut by 0 bases, the J end by 1 base, with 9 bases between. Per germline, CDR1 SGDLS and CDR2 YYNGEE. CDR3 length: 15 amino acids.

This sequence joins TRBV7-9 and TRBJ2-7; D gene uncertain. With 5 bases removed from V and 3 bases from J, the gap between germline ends came to 20 bases. This CDR3 has 16 residues. Germline assignment: CDR1 SEHNR and CDR2 FQNEAQ (reference sequence). This chain's CDR3 is CASSINPGHFGYEQYF. The CDR3, as DNA: TGTGCCAGCAGCATAAACCCGGGCCACTTTGGCTACGAGCAGTACTTC. Full variable domain (rest looked up from reference TRBV7-9 and TRBJ2-7): DTGVSQNPRHKITKRGQNVTFRCDPISEHNRLYWYRQTLGQGPEFLTYFQNEAQLEKSRLLSDRFSAERPKGSFSTLEIQRTEQGDSAMYLCASSINPGHFGYEQYFGPGTRLTVT.

This clone was detected only a few times. This rearrangement joins TRBV27 to TRBJ2-7; TRBD1 matches 7 bases. V gave up 0 bases and J gave up 3 bases; unmatched junction bases: 2. The CDR3 extends over 14 amino acids. Per germline, CDR1 MNHEY and CDR2 SMNVEV (reference sequence). The CDR3 coding sequence is TGTGCCAGCAGTTTATCGAACAGGGGCTACGAGCAGTACTTC. This encodes CASSLSNRGYEQYF.

This chain connects TRBV28 to TRBJ2-5; D is undetermined. V gave up 6 bases and J gave up 2 bases, with 7 bases separating them. Germline CDR1 reads MDHEN; CDR2 reads SYDVKM. The CDR3 length is 12 residues. In DNA, the CDR3 is TGTGCCAGCAGCCCGAATCAAGAGACCCAGTACTTC. It is translated as CASSPNQETQYF.

The chain employs TRBV7-6 and TRBJ2-3, with D possibly matching TRBD2 (5 bases). Trimming shortened V by 1 base and J by 3 bases, and 8 bases separated the two germline ends. Germline V CDR1 and CDR2: SGHVS, FNYEAQ. The CDR3 contains 14 residues. The CDR3 sequence: CASSLEPGTDTQYF. As DNA, the CDR3 is TGTGCCAGCAGCTTAGAACCGGGGACAGATACGCAGTATTTT.

V gene TRBV13 combines with J gene TRBJ2-7; D not resolved. The germline CDR1 and CDR2 sequences are PRHDT and FYEKMQ (reference sequence). Trimming removed 5 bases from V and 2 bases from J, with 13 bases in between. The CDR3 extends over 14 amino acids. Written as DNA, the CDR3 is TGTGCCAGCAGCCCCTTTAGGACCACCTACGAGCAGTACTTC. Its translation is CASSPFRTTYEQYF.

This rearrangement joins TRBV4-1 to TRBJ2-1; the match to TRBD2 covers 9 bases. This CDR3 has 15 amino acids. CDR1 and CDR2 (germline): MGHRA, YSYEKL. J was trimmed by 3 bases and V by 6 bases; bases with no gene match: 6. CDR3 bases: TGCGCCAGCAGGTTAGCGGGAGATTACTACAATGAGCAGTTCTTC. It encodes CASRLAGDYYNEQFF.

This sequence joins TRBV7-9 and TRBJ2-7, with 10 bases lining up with TRBD2. The ends lost 3 bases at V and 3 bases at J; junction bases unmatched: 2. The germline V gene has CDR1 SEHNR and CDR2 FQNEAQ (reference sequence). The CDR3 is made up of 14 amino acids. In DNA form, the CDR3 reads TGTGCCAGCAGCTTTAGGACTAGCGGCTACGAGCAGTACTTC. The encoded protein is CASSFRTSGYEQYF.

CDR3 residues: CASSSEELQPPTYEQYF. In nucleotides, the CDR3 is TGTGCCAGCAGTTCGGAAGAACTGCAGCCGCCAACCTACGAGCAGTACTTC. The chain joins TRBV7-8 to TRBJ2-7; D call uncertain. The CDR3 is made up of 17 amino acids. Germline V gene sequence: CDR1 SGHVS, CDR2 FQNEAQ. The germline V and J ends were trimmed by 6 bases and 2 bases, with 23 bases remaining between them.

CDR3 nucleotides: TGTGCCAGCCGACGACTAGCGGGAGGGAAATACGAGCAGTACTTC. Translation: CASRRLAGGKYEQYF. The V and J genes are TRBV2 and TRBJ2-7, with 14 bases that match TRBD2. V was clipped by 8 bases and J by 4 bases; unmatched bases: 7. Germline V gene data show CDR1 as SNHLY and CDR2 as FYNNEI. The CDR3 runs to 15 residues.

The chain employs TRBV30 and TRBJ2-7, with 8 positions matching TRBD2. Germline values: CDR1 GTSNPN, CDR2 SVGIG (reference sequence). The CDR3 loop spans 15 amino acids. V lost 2 bases and J lost 3; bases outside the gene matches: 9. The CDR3: CAWSMVAGTFYEQYF. The CDR3 DNA follows: TGTGCCTGGAGTATGGTAGCGGGGACATTCTACGAGCAGTACTTC.

The chain links TRBV7-9 to TRBJ2-7; D is perhaps TRBD1 or TRBD2 (5 bases each). Per the germline V gene, CDR1 is SEHNR and CDR2 is FQNEAQ (reference sequence). The V end lost 7 bases, the J end lost 5 bases, and 12 bases lay between the germline ends. There are 12 residues in the CDR3. DNA of the CDR3: TGTGCCAGCACCCCTAGCAGGGACGAGCAGTACTTC. Translated: CASTPSRDEQYF.

The rearrangement joins TRBV7-3 to TRBJ2-3; no firm D call. The CDR3 sequence is 13 residues long. Trimming cost V 3 bases and J 0 bases, with 4 bases left between them. Germline lookup yields CDR1 SGHTA and CDR2 FQGTGA. Here the CDR3 reads CASSFDSTDTQYF. Here the CDR3 DNA reads TGTGCCAGCAGCTTCGACAGCACAGATACGCAGTATTTT.

The chain carries TRBV27 and TRBJ2-5; D possibly corresponds to TRBD2 (7 bases). The CDR3 runs 13 residues. Deletions cut 3 bases from V and 5 bases from J, with 10 bases between. Germline lookup yields CDR1 MNHEY and CDR2 SMNVEV (reference sequence). The CDR3 spells CASSFRGGETQYF. The CDR3 region has the DNA TGTGCCAGCAGTTTTAGGGGGGGTGAGACCCAGTACTTC.

V is TRBV6-6 and J is TRBJ1-1; no clear D gene. From germline, CDR1 is MNHNY and CDR2 SVGAGI (reference sequence). V was pared by 6 bases and J by 3 bases, with 5 bases between. The CDR3 totals 11 residues. The CDR3 loop is CASRWDTEAFF. As DNA, the CDR3 is TGTGCCAGCAGATGGGACACTGAAGCTTTCTTT.